This T cell receptor beta chain came from a study of blood T cell repertoires in COVID-19. Produced via immunoSEQ multiplex PCR; TCRdb's table is partial and in-frame only. The sample has approximately 76,000 clones, around nine tenths seen once; the top ten hold around 13%. V was clipped by 2 bases and J by 4 bases, with 8 bases between them. Germline values: CDR1 SEHNR, CDR2 FQNEAQ (reference sequence). The CDR3 runs 14 residues. This sequence was found in a woman aged 60-75 years with acute or convalescent COVID-19. Sequenced material: peripheral blood. The chain is built from TRBV7-9 and TRBJ2-2; D is unresolved. CDR3 amino acids: CASSLPGVTGELFF. Here the CDR3 DNA reads TGTGCCAGCAGCTTACCGGGTGTCACCGGGGAGCTGTTTTTT.